This T cell receptor beta chain was found in a study of blood T cell repertoires in COVID-19. Per the authors' pipeline: Quantification of nucleated cells was approximated via reference gene primer amplification. Repertoires were generated with immunoSEQ multiplex PCR, while TCRdb's copy carries only in-frame clones and drops some. V and J calls and clone size are copied from that table; D and trimming were computed from the DNA. Among 100,000 to 130,000 clones listed, around 86% were seen once. The CDR3 has 16 amino acids. The V and J ends lost 0 bases and 5 bases respectively, with 13 bases between them. Germline CDR1 is LGHNA and CDR2 is YNFKEQ.

The chain uses TRBV4-2 and TRBJ1-4; D remains ambiguous. The sequenced material came from peripheral blood. The source of this sequence is a woman aged 65 to 85 with acute or convalescent COVID-19. The CDR3 sequence is CASSQEPAGMNEKLFF. Here the CDR3 DNA reads TGTGCCAGCAGCCAAGAACCCGCGGGAATGAATGAAAAACTGTTTTTT.